This T cell receptor beta chain was profiled in a study of T cell repertoires in cytomegalovirus infection. Study as a whole: Both CMV infection and a matching HLA type were indicated by public TCR beta signatures.

Findings of the study overall: HLA-C-restricted CMV-specific TCR beta clonotypes were dominant in the ex vivo response.

TCRdb re-derived calls from the reads in MiXCR, one entry per CDR3 protein. Among some 300,000 distinct CDR3 sequences listed, roughly a sixth were seen once. This clonotype has a count of ten or more. Its antigen is not known. Input material: PBMCs. This clonotype originated in a human donor in good health (CMV status not recorded). Some clones in this sample may be carry-over from other donors' samples.

CDR3 nucleotides: TGCAGTGCTAGAGAGGAGATCGACAGGATCTATAATTCACCCCTCCACTTT. This sequence encodes CSAREEIDRIYNSPLHF. J is TRBJ1-6 and V is TRBV20-1, with a tentative D call TRBD1 (6 bases). The CDR3 has 17 amino acids. V lost 0 bases to trimming and J lost 3 bases, with 15 bases between them. Germline lookup yields CDR1 DFQATT and CDR2 SNEGSKA (reference sequence).